A selection of T cell receptor beta chains follows, all from one sample in a study of patients and donors after allogeneic stem cell transplantation. TCRdb ran MiXCR on the RT-PCR reads and lists one entry per CDR3 protein. The data hold fewer than 500,000 distinct CDR3 sequences, with 16% observed a single time. Material: blood, either unsorted or a sorted T cell fraction (not recorded which). These TCRs come from a human donor who was either an allogeneic HSCT recipient or a stem cell or donor lymphocyte infusion donor (not recorded which). It is not recorded whose cells these are; they may come from a transplant donor. Each CDR3 is given with its conserved first and last residue. A D gene is named only where the DNA matches it firmly. Clone size, where shown, is once, few, many, or a class for clones that have expanded.

cdr3_aa cdr3_nt j_call v_call d_call clone_size
CASGLRLSGRTDTQYF TGTGCTAGTGGTTTGAGGCTTAGCGGTCGCACAGATACGCAGTATTTT TRBJ2-3 TRBV12-5 - -
CASRGGPNTGELFF TGTGCCAGCAGGGGGGGGCCGAACACCGGGGAGCTGTTTTTT TRBJ2-2 TRBV12-3/TRBV12-4 - many
CASSQVVPGTSSPLHF TGCGCCAGCAGCCAAGTGGTCCCCGGGACTTCGTCACCCCTCCACTTT TRBJ1-6 TRBV4-1 - -
CASSSRLAGSTGELFF TGCGCCAGCAGCTCTCGACTAGCGGGGAGCACCGGGGAGCTGTTTTTT TRBJ2-2 TRBV5-1 TRBD2 -
CSAETDRNTEAFF TGCAGTGCTGAGACGGACAGGAACACTGAAGCTTTCTTT TRBJ1-1 TRBV20-1 - -
CASSPGLGAGVLAKNIQYF TGTGCCAGCAGCCCCGGTCTGGGAGCGGGGGTCTTAGCCAAAAACATTCAGTACTTC TRBJ2-4 TRBV11-2 TRBD2 few
CASSLSDRVAYSNQPQHF TGTGCCAGCAGCTTGTCCGACAGGGTTGCCTATAGCAATCAGCCCCAGCATTTT TRBJ1-5 TRBV5-5 TRBD1 -
CAISESGENIQYF TGTGCCATCAGTGAGTCGGGAGAAAACATTCAGTACTTC TRBJ2-4 TRBV10-3 - few
CATSDLQGRLDEQFF TGTGCCACCAGTGATTTGCAGGGGAGGCTGGATGAGCAGTTCTTC TRBJ2-1 TRBV24-1 - few
CASSQDVDLGTDTQYF TGCGCCAGCAGCCAAGACGTTGACCTAGGGACAGATACGCAGTATTTT TRBJ2-3 TRBV4-3 - few
CASSGRTARGYTF TGTGCCAGCAGCGGTCGCACAGCGAGGGGCTACACCTTC TRBJ1-2 TRBV7-9 - -
CATSDRRGGAETQYF TGTGCCACCAGTGACCGGCGAGGGGGCGCGGAGACCCAGTACTTC TRBJ2-5 TRBV24-1 TRBD1 few
CAWRNELTGELFF TGTGCCTGGAGGAACGAACTCACCGGGGAGCTGTTTTTT TRBJ2-2 TRBV30 - few
CASSLDRGHGEQYF TGCGCCAGCAGCTTAGACAGGGGGCATGGCGAGCAGTACTTC TRBJ2-7 TRBV5-1 TRBD1 many
CASSRLRNTGELFF TGTGCCAGCAGCCGCCTGAGGAACACCGGGGAGCTGTTTTTT TRBJ2-2 TRBV9 - -
CAWSVRQAMNTEAFF TGTGCCTGGAGTGTACGACAAGCCATGAACACTGAAGCTTTCTTT TRBJ1-1 TRBV30 - -
CASSPARGTEAFF TGTGCCAGCAGCCCGGCGAGGGGCACTGAAGCTTTCTTT TRBJ1-1 TRBV27 - few
CASSPNVRGGTGELFF TGTGCCAGCAGCCCAAATGTCCGGGGCGGCACCGGGGAGCTGTTTTTT TRBJ2-2 TRBV7-9 - -
CASSLGAVDGYTF TGCGCCAGCAGCTTGGGGGCCGTGGATGGCTACACCTTC TRBJ1-2 TRBV5-1 - few
CSASTGTGDYEQYF TGCAGTGCATCTACCGGGACAGGGGACTACGAGCAGTACTTC TRBJ2-7 TRBV20-1 TRBD1 -
CASRSRGGGYNEQFF TGCGCCAGCAGGTCTCGGGGGGGCGGATACAATGAGCAGTTCTTC TRBJ2-1 TRBV5-1 TRBD2 many
CASSSVAGETDTQYF TGTGCCAGCAGTTCGGTAGCGGGAGAAACAGATACGCAGTATTTT TRBJ2-3 TRBV27 TRBD2 few
CSAQSLGQGAHGELFF TGCAGTGCCCAGAGCCTGGGACAGGGGGCCCACGGGGAGCTGTTTTTT TRBJ2-2 TRBV20-1 TRBD1 -
CASRSGGTDTQYF TGTGCCAGCAGGTCTGGGGGGACAGATACGCAGTATTTT TRBJ2-3 TRBV7-3 - -
CASSYSAGNTEAFF TGTGCCAGCAGTTACTCGGCAGGGAACACTGAAGCTTTCTTT TRBJ1-1 TRBV6-5 - few
CASSDNSRGGQERGYTF TGTGCCAGCAGCGACAATTCGCGGGGCGGGCAAGAGAGGGGCTACACCTTC TRBJ1-2 TRBV9 - -
CASSSDISGANVLTF TGTGCCAGCAGCTCGGACATCTCTGGGGCCAACGTCCTGACTTTC TRBJ2-6 TRBV9 - once
CASSRSDSTSSYEQYF TGTGCCAGCAGCCGCTCAGACTCAACCAGCTCCTACGAGCAGTACTTC TRBJ2-7 TRBV4-2 - -
CASSEPGPHYNEQFF TGCGCCAGCAGTGAACCGGGACCCCACTACAATGAGCAGTTCTTC TRBJ2-1 TRBV5-1 - -
CASSLQGTPDEQYF TGTGCCAGCAGTTTACAAGGGACGCCCGACGAGCAGTACTTC TRBJ2-7 TRBV27 - few
CASRGGQTLYNEQFF TGTGCCAGCAGGGGGGGACAGACTTTATACAATGAGCAGTTCTTC TRBJ2-1 TRBV2 - -
CASSPRYFYEQYF TGTGCCAGCAGTCCGCGTTACTTCTACGAGCAGTACTTC TRBJ2-7 TRBV12-3/TRBV12-4 - many
CASTNVGGGGYGANVLTF TGTGCCAGTACCAACGTGGGGGGCGGAGGATATGGGGCCAACGTCCTGACTTTC TRBJ2-6 TRBV11-2 - many
CASSARTEGETQYF TGTGCCAGCAGCGCCCGGACTGAGGGAGAGACCCAGTACTTC TRBJ2-5 TRBV9 - -
CASSLEGSTNRSPLHF TGCGCCAGCAGCTTGGAGGGATCTACCAATCGTTCACCCCTCCACTTT TRBJ1-6 TRBV5-1 - -
CASSLGQGAWTEAFF TGTGCCAGCAGTTTGGGCCAGGGGGCTTGGACTGAAGCTTTCTTT TRBJ1-1 TRBV12-3/TRBV12-4 TRBD1 -
CASRRGGNSYEQYF TGTGCCAGCAGACGAGGGGGTAATTCCTACGAGCAGTACTTC TRBJ2-7 TRBV11-2 - few
CASSLTFLNTGELFF TGCGCCAGCAGCTTAACCTTTCTTAACACCGGGGAGCTGTTTTTT TRBJ2-2 TRBV5-1 - many